The 15 T cell receptor beta chains below come from one sample, sequenced in a study of cytomegalovirus exposure and HLA in healthy donors. With 60 Vbeta and 13 Jbeta primers, the PCR was carried out. TCRdb's table, derived via immunoSEQ multiplex PCR, lists solely in-frame clones and lacks some. The table records some 120,000 clones, roughly 77% of them present only once. Sequenced material: PBMCs. These receptors were collected from a man between 35 and 55 years old in good health and CMV-seronegative.

This clone was seen just once. The rearrangement links TRBV6-1 to TRBJ1-1; D unresolved. The CDR3 length is 11 residues. Trimming took 9 bases from V and 4 from J, leaving 9 bases between them. The V gene's germline CDR1 is MNHNS and CDR2 SASEGT. The chain's CDR3 is CASREVTEAFF. CDR3 nucleotide sequence: TGTGCCAGTCGGGAGGTCACTGAAGCTTTCTTT.

The rearrangement links TRBV7-9 to TRBJ1-1; no clear D gene. Germline CDR1 SEHNR, CDR2 FQNEAQ (reference sequence). Trimming shortened V by 3 bases and J by 0 bases, and 8 bases separated the two germline ends. CDR3 size: 14 residues. For the CDR3, the DNA is TGTGCCAGCAGCTTGTCCGGGGTGAACACTGAAGCTTTCTTT. Protein: CASSLSGVNTEAFF.

This chain links TRBV28 with TRBJ2-1; 9 bases are a match to TRBD2. Trimming removed 8 bases from V and 0 bases from J; junction bases left unmatched: 2. Germline V CDR1 and CDR2: MDHEN, SYDVKM. The CDR3 loop spans 14 amino acids. The CDR3 bases are TGTGCCAGCCTTAGCGGGAGCTCCTACAATGAGCAGTTCTTC. Protein: CASLSGSSYNEQFF.

The chain uses TRBV5-1 and TRBJ1-3, with D possibly being TRBD1 (6 bases). The ends were cut back, 4 bases at V and 4 bases at J, with 15 bases in the middle. This CDR3 has 15 amino acids. Germline CDR1 is SGHRS and CDR2 is YFSETQ. DNA for the CDR3: TGCGCCAGCAGCGTTGGAGGTCAGGGGGGAAACACCATATATTTT. This gives the protein CASSVGGQGGNTIYF.

This clone has just a few counts. The gene calls are TRBV27 and TRBJ2-1; TRBD2 agrees at 13 bases. The CDR3 has 15 amino acids. Germline V gives CDR1 MNHEY, CDR2 SMNVEV (reference sequence). Trimming removed 8 bases from V and 13 bases from J; junction bases left unmatched: 14. The CDR3 loop is CASQPPAGLAGNQFF. The CDR3 DNA reads TGTGCCAGCCAGCCCCCAGCGGGACTAGCGGGGAACCAGTTCTTC.

This sequence joins TRBV10-3 and TRBJ2-1; TRBD2 might be the D (5 bases). CDR3 length: 14 amino acids. Trimming left V 6 bases short and J 8 bases short, with 17 bases between. Germline CDR1 reads ENHRY; CDR2 reads SYGVKD. The DNA of the CDR3 is TGTGCCATCAGGACCGGGGTTGGTCTCTATGAGCAGTTCTTC. This translates into CAIRTGVGLYEQFF.

This chain uses TRBV27 with TRBJ2-5; 7 bases agree with TRBD2. The germline gives CDR1 MNHEY, CDR2 SMNVEV (reference sequence). This CDR3 is 15 amino acids long. Trimming cost V 0 bases and J 1 base; bases outside gene matches: 2. The CDR3 bases are TGTGCCAGCAGTTTATCGCGGGGGAGCCAAGAGACCCAGTACTTC. This gives the protein CASSLSRGSQETQYF.

V usage is TRBV6-1 and J usage is TRBJ2-2; the D gene is possibly TRBD1 (5 bases). The CDR3 extends over 14 amino acids. Germline V gene lookup returns CDR1 MNHNS and CDR2 SASEGT. Trimming took 3 bases from V and 3 from J, leaving 8 bases between them. CDR3 nucleotides: TGTGCCAGCAGTGATACAGGAGACACCGGGGAGCTGTTTTTT. Protein: CASSDTGDTGELFF.

The chain links TRBV14 to TRBJ1-6; D gene uncertain. The V gene lost 4 bases and the J gene lost 9 bases, with 13 bases spanning the gap. The V gene's germline CDR1 is SGHDN and CDR2 FVKESK. This CDR3 comprises 14 residues. The CDR3 DNA is TGTGCCAGCAGCCGCCGGCGGGAGATTTCACCCCTCCACTTT. Protein sequence: CASSRRREISPLHF.

This rearrangement joins TRBV6-5 to TRBJ1-2, with 8 bases lining up with TRBD1. Germline V lookup: CDR1 MNHEY, CDR2 SVGAGI. The V and J ends lost 6 bases and 8 bases, in that order; junction bases with no gene match: 5. There are 12 residues in the CDR3. CDR3 bases: TGTGCCAGCAGGCAGGGGGCGCGGGGCTACACCTTC. This sequence encodes CASRQGARGYTF.

This chain joins TRBV2 and TRBJ2-1; 7 nucleotides align to TRBD2. The CDR3 consists of 12 residues. The V segment lost 10 bases and the J segment 7 bases; nucleotides outside the gene matches: 7. Germline values: CDR1 SNHLY, CDR2 FYNNEI. The CDR3 sequence is CAISGRENEQFF. For the CDR3, the DNA is TGTGCCATATCAGGGAGGGAAAATGAGCAGTTCTTC.

The chain uses TRBV23-1 and TRBJ2-3, with 9 bases that match TRBD1. TRBV23-1 is identified as an open reading frame with a role that is uncertain. The CDR3 spans 14 residues. Losses at the gene ends were 2 bases for V and 4 bases for J; bases not matched to a gene: 1. CDR3 protein: CASSQRQGADTQYF. CDR3 nucleotide sequence: TGCGCCAGCAGTCAAAGACAGGGGGCAGATACGCAGTATTTT.

This chain joins TRBV10-3 and TRBJ1-1; no firm D call. The CDR3 consists of 14 residues. Germline CDR1 is ENHRY and CDR2 is SYGVKD. Trimming removed 1 base at V and 1 base at J, with 7 bases between. This CDR3 reads CAISELGENTEAFF. Here the CDR3 DNA reads TGTGCCATCAGTGAGTTGGGCGAGAACACTGAAGCTTTCTTT.

This clone has a single count. The rearrangement joins TRBV4-1 to TRBJ2-3, with 8 bases fitting TRBD1. Trimming took 4 bases from V and 1 from J; bases not matched to a gene: 7. The CDR3 has 16 residues. The V gene's germline CDR1 is MGHRA and CDR2 YSYEKL. The CDR3 DNA reads TGCGCCAGCAGCCGATCAGGGGGCGCGGGCACAGATACGCAGTATTTT. It specifies CASSRSGGAGTDTQYF.

The chain is built from TRBV6-4 and TRBJ2-4; tentative D call: TRBD1 (5 bases). Germline V gene lookup returns CDR1 MRHNA and CDR2 SNTAGT. V shed 3 bases and J shed 9 bases, with 12 bases lying between them. CDR3 size: 13 residues. The CDR3 region is CASSEGPQGIQYF. CDR3 coding DNA: TGTGCCAGCAGTGAGGGCCCGCAGGGCATTCAGTACTTC.